This T cell receptor (beta chain) was observed in a study of Graves' ophthalmopathy and Graves' hyperthyroidism. Study results and caveats: Blood samples also showed most expanded thyroid clonotypes exceeding 0.001 frequency. Ophthalmopathy could be told apart from stable hyperthyroidism by a 13-signature model (about 90% sensitivity, approximately 81% specificity).

The germline gives CDR1 SNHLY, CDR2 FYNNEI. This CDR3 is built from 13 residues. Trimming removed 7 bases from V and 4 bases from J, with 8 bases in between. Patients with other autoimmune diseases, uncontrolled infections, pregnancy or lactation were excluded. The TCR beta CDR3 regions underwent amplification from RNA transcripts. The first round was an RT-PCR with HTBI primers, and the second round was a multiplex PCR. A single record per CDR3 protein comes from TCRdb applying MiXCR to the multiplex PCR reads. The data show roughly 1.1 million distinct CDR3 sequences, about 38% seen once. Notes on this clonotype: Its specificity is unknown.

This rearrangement joins TRBV2 to TRBJ2-6; D gene ambiguous. Sequences were obtained from peripheral blood or thyroid tissue (not recorded which). The clonotype was recovered from an adult man with Graves' hyperthyroidism. CDR3 sequence: CASNTQGANVLTF. The CDR3 nucleotides are TGTGCCAGCAATACCCAGGGGGCCAACGTCCTGACTTTC.